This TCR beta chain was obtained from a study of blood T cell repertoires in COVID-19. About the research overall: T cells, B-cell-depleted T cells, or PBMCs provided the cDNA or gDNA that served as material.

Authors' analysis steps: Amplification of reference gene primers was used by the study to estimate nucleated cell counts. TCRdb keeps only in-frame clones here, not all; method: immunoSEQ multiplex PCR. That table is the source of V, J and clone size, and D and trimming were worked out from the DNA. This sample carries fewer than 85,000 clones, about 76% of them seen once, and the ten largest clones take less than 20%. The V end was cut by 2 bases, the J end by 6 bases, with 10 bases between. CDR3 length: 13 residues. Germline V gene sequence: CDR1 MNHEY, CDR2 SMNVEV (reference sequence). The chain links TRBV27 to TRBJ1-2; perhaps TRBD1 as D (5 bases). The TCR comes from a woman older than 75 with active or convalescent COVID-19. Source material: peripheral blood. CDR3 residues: CASSLSRDNGYTF. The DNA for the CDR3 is TGTGCCAGCAGTTTAAGCAGGGATAATGGCTACACCTTC.